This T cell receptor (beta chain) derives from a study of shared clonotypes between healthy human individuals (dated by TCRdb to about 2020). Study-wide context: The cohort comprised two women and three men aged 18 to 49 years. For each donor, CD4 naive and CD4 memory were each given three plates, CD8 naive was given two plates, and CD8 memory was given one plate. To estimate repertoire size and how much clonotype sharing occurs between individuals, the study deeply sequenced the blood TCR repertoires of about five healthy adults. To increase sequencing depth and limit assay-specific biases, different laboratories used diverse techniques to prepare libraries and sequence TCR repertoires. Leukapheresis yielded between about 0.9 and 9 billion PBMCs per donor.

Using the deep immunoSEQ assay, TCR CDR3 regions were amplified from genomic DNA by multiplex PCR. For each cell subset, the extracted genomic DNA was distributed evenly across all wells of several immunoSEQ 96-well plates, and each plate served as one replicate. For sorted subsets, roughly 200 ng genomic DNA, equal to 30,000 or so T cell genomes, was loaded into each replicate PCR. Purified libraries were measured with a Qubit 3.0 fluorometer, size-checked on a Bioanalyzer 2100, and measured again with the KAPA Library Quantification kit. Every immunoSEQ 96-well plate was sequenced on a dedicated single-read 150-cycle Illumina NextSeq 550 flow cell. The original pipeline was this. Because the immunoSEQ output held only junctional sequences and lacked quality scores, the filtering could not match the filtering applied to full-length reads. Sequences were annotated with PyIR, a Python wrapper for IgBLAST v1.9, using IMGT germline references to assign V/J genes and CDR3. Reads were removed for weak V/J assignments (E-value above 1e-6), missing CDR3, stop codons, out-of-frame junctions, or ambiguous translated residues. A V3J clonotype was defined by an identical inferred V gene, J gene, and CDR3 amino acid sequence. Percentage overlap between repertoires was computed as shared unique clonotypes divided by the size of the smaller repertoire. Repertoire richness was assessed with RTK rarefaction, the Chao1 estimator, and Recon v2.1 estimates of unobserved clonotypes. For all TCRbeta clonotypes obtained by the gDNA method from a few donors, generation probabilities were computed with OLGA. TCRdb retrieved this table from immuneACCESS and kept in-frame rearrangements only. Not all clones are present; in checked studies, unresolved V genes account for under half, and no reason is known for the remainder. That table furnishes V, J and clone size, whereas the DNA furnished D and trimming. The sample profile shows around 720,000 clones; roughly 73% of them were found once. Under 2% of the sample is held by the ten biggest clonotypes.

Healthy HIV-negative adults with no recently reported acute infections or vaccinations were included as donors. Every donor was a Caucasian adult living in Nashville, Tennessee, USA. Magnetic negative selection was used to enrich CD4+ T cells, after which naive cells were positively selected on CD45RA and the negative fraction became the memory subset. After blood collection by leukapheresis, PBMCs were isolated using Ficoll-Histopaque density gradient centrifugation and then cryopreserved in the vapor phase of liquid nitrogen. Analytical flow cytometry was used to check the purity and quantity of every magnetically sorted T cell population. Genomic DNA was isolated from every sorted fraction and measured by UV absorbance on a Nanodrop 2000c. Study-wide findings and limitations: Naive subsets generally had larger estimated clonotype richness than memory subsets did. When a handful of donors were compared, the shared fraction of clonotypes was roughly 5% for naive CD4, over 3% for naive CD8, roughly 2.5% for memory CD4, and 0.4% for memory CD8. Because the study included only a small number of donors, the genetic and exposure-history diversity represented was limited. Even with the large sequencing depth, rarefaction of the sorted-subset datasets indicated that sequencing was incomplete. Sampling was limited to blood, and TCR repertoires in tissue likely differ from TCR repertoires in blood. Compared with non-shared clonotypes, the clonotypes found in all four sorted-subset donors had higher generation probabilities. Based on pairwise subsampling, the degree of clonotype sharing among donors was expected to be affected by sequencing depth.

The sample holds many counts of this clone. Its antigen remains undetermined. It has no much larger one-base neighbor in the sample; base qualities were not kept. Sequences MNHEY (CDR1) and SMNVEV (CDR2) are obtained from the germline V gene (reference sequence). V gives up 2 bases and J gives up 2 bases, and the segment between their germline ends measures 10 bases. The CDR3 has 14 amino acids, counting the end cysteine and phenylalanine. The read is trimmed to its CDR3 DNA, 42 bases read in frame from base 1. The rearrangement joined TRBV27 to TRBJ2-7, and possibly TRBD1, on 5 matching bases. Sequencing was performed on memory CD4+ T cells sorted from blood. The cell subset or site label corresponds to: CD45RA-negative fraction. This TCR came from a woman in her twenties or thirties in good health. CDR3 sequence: CASSLKGVTYEQYF. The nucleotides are TGTGCCAGCAGTTTAAAAGGGGTGACCTACGAGCAGTACTTC.